These 26 T cell receptor beta chains originate from one sample sequenced in a study of OX40 agonist ivuxolimab in advanced cancers. Profiled with immunoSEQ multiplex PCR; TCRdb holds only in-frame clones, not every one. The top ten clones hold roughly 0.56% of a sample with 55,000 to 80,000 clones, roughly 90% of them seen once. Sequencing was performed on CD4+ or CD8+ T cells sorted from blood, taken in a trial of the OX40 agonist ivuxolimab. The source of these receptors is an adult with an advanced solid tumor such as melanoma, head and neck, liver or kidney cancer.

The V and J genes are TRBV10-1 and TRBJ2-1, with unresolved D. The CDR3 spans 12 residues. Trimming took 4 bases from V and 9 from J, leaving 10 bases between them. The germline CDR1 and CDR2 sequences are WNHNN and SYGVQD (reference sequence). The CDR3 loop is CASSAYDGEQFF. CDR3 bases: TGCGCCAGCAGTGCTTACGACGGTGAGCAGTTCTTC.

The rearrangement joins TRBV6-5 to TRBJ1-5; possibly TRBD1 for D (6 bases). The CDR3 spans 14 residues. The V end lost 4 bases, the J end lost 7 bases, and 14 bases lay between the germline ends. From germline, CDR1 is MNHEY and CDR2 SVGAGI. The CDR3 loop is CASSSRGGKQPQHF. The CDR3 nucleotides read TGTGCCAGCAGTTCCCGAGGGGGAAAACAGCCCCAGCATTTT.

The rearrangement links TRBV19 to TRBJ2-7; TRBD1 aligns across 12 bases. This CDR3 spans 17 amino acids. Per the germline V gene, CDR1 is LNHDA and CDR2 is SQIVND (reference sequence). After removal of 6 bases from V and 7 bases from J, the junction contained 16 bases not matched to a gene. Written as DNA, the CDR3 is TGTGCCAGTAGGAAAATAGGGGACAGGGGGCAGAAGGGGGAGCAGTACTTC. Its protein product is CASRKIGDRGQKGEQYF.

The chain links TRBV6-5 to TRBJ2-7; D remains ambiguous. This CDR3 region has 13 residues. Germline CDR1 and CDR2: MNHEY and SVGAGI. Trimming pared 6 bases from V and 4 bases from J, leaving 13 bases between. CDR3 coding DNA: TGTGCCAGCAGGCCTTCAGCCGAGTACGAGCAGTACTTC. Amino acid sequence: CASRPSAEYEQYF.

The rearrangement uses TRBV11-3 and TRBJ1-1, with unresolved D. The CDR3 covers 15 residues. V dropped 3 bases and J dropped 5 bases, with 16 bases sitting between them. Germline CDR1 and CDR2: SGHNT and YENEEA. The CDR3 protein is CASSFARGVRTEAFF. The CDR3, as DNA: TGTGCCAGCAGCTTTGCCCGTGGGGTCAGGACTGAAGCTTTCTTT.

This chain links TRBV21-1 with TRBJ1-2; whether TRBD1, the table's D call, matches the DNA was not checked. TRBV21-1 is given as a pseudogene. The CDR3 consists of 14 residues. The CDR3 DNA sequence: TGTGCCAGCAGACAGGACAGGGGTAACTATGGCTACACCTTC. It yields the protein CASRQDRGNYGYTF.

The genes are TRBV6-1 and TRBJ2-7; 10 nucleotides match TRBD1. Germline V CDR1 and CDR2: MNHNS, SASEGT. The CDR3 loop spans 15 amino acids. V lost 1 base to trimming and J lost 1 base; unmatched junction nucleotides: 1. The CDR3 DNA reads TGTGCCAGCAGTGAAGGGACAGGGGGGTCCTACGAGCAGTACTTC. This sequence encodes CASSEGTGGSYEQYF.

The rearrangement uses TRBV2 and TRBJ2-7, with a possible D match to TRBD1 (6 bases). The CDR3 contains 12 residues. The V gene's germline CDR1 is SNHLY and CDR2 FYNNEI. V was pared by 6 bases and J by 4 bases, with 10 bases between. CDR3 region: CASSAGQYEQYF. CDR3 DNA: TGTGCCAGCAGCGCTGGACAGTACGAGCAGTACTTC.

The chain couples TRBV29-1 to TRBJ1-1; D remains unclear. The CDR3 runs to 13 residues. CDR1 and CDR2 (germline): SQVTM, ANQGSEA. V lost 5 bases, J lost 0 bases, and 10 bases lay in between. The CDR3: CSVRSDMNTEAFF. CDR3 in DNA: TGCAGCGTTAGGTCAGACATGAACACTGAAGCTTTCTTT.

This clone came up a few times. V is TRBV30 and J is TRBJ1-1; D not certain. V lost 4 bases to trimming and J lost 0 bases, with 9 bases between them. The CDR3 extends over 13 amino acids. Germline loops: CDR1 GTSNPN, CDR2 SVGIG (reference sequence). CDR3 sequence: CAWTNYMNTEAFF. The CDR3 DNA is TGTGCCTGGACCAACTACATGAACACTGAAGCTTTCTTT.

This CDR3 is CASSFSLAGTNEQFF. In DNA form, the CDR3 reads TGTGCCAGCAGCTTTAGCCTAGCGGGGACCAATGAGCAGTTCTTC. The chain combines TRBV11-3 with TRBJ2-1; 9 bases are a match to TRBD2. V lost 3 bases to trimming and J lost 6 bases; unmatched junction nucleotides: 6. Per the germline V gene, CDR1 is SGHNT and CDR2 is YENEEA. This CDR3 has 15 residues.

V and J are TRBV18 and TRBJ2-5; TRBD1 is a possible D gene (5 bases). V shed 2 bases and J shed 5 bases, with 12 bases lying between them. Germline values: CDR1 KGHSH, CDR2 LQKENI. The CDR3 runs 14 residues. CDR3 DNA sequence: TGTGCCAGCTCACCAGGGGCTCCCCACGAGACCCAGTACTTC. Translated: CASSPGAPHETQYF. Combining the CDR3 with reference TRBV18 and TRBJ2-5 gives the whole variable domain NAGVMQNPRHLVRRRGQEARLRCSPMKGHSHVYWYRQLPEEGLKFMVYLQKENIIDESGMPKERFSAEFPKEGPSILRIQQVVRGDSAAYFCASSPGAPHETQYFGPGTRLLVL.

J is TRBJ1-3 and V is TRBV5-4, with unresolved D. This CDR3 has 11 residues. V lost 3 bases to trimming and J lost 8 bases, with 6 bases between them. CDR1 SGHNT and CDR2 YYREEE come from the germline V gene (reference sequence). This CDR3 reads CASSSQDTIYF. CDR3 nucleotide sequence: TGTGCCAGCAGCTCTCAGGACACCATATATTTT. Supplemented by reference TRBV5-4 and TRBJ1-3, the full variable domain reads ETGVTQSPTHLIKTRGQQVTLRCSSQSGHNTVSWYQQALGQGPQFIFQYYREEENGRGNFPPRFSGLQFPNYSSELNVNALELDDSALYLCASSSQDTIYFGEGSWLTVV.

The V and J genes are TRBV30 and TRBJ2-5; 11 bases match TRBD2. V gave up 2 bases and J gave up 2 bases; unmatched junction bases: 4. From germline, CDR1 is GTSNPN and CDR2 SVGIG (reference sequence). The CDR3 is made up of 15 amino acids. The CDR3 nucleotides read TGTGCCTGGAGTCGACGACTAGCGGGACAAGAGACCCAGTACTTC. Amino acids: CAWSRRLAGQETQYF.

The chain combines TRBV29-1 with TRBJ2-1, with TRBD2 as a possible D gene (5 bases). Between the trimmed V and J ends, which lost 4 bases and 9 bases, there was a span of 13 bases. The V gene's germline CDR1 is SQVTM and CDR2 ANQGSEA. The CDR3 has 12 residues. Here the CDR3 reads CSVGAPRGEQFF. The CDR3 DNA reads TGCAGCGTTGGGGCTCCCCGGGGTGAGCAGTTCTTC.

The gene calls are TRBV19 and TRBJ1-4; 8 bases fit TRBD1. This CDR3 has 15 amino acids. V lost 4 bases to trimming and J lost 8 bases; unmatched junction nucleotides: 9. CDR1 is LNHDA and CDR2 is SQIVND in the germline V gene (reference sequence). The CDR3 nucleotides read TGTGCCAGTAGTAGCCAGGGGGCTGGGAAAGAAAAACTGTTTTTT. Protein: CASSSQGAGKEKLFF.

The genes are TRBV15 and TRBJ1-6; TRBD1 agrees at 9 bases. CDR1 and CDR2 (germline): LNHNV, YYDKDF (reference sequence). CDR3 length: 14 residues. The junction had 7 bases not matched to a gene; V was cut back by 5 bases and J by 11 bases. The DNA for the CDR3 is TGTGCCACCAGCCGGCGGGACAGGGAGGCACCCCTCCACTTT. Protein product: CATSRRDREAPLHF.

The chain joins TRBV30 to TRBJ1-2, with 8 bases fitting TRBD1. The length of the CDR3 is 13 residues. V shed 1 base and J 7 bases; nucleotides not matched to a gene: 5. Germline CDR1 GTSNPN, CDR2 SVGIG (reference sequence). The CDR3 sequence is CAWSAGTGGGYTF. The CDR3 DNA reads as TGTGCCTGGAGTGCCGGGACAGGAGGTGGCTACACCTTC.

This clone was found once. This chain joins TRBV19 and TRBJ2-3; perhaps TRBD1 as D (6 bases). Germline-derived CDR1 and CDR2 are LNHDA and SQIVND (reference sequence). Deletions cut 6 bases from V and 6 bases from J, with 22 bases between. The CDR3 extends over 16 amino acids. CDR3 residues: CASSAGTGQSWDTQYF. The CDR3 DNA reads TGTGCCAGTAGCGCTGGAACCGGACAGAGCTGGGATACGCAGTATTTT.

The chain is built from TRBV19 and TRBJ1-4; D remains ambiguous. From germline, CDR1 is LNHDA and CDR2 SQIVND (reference sequence). The V end was cut by 0 bases, the J end by 0 bases, with 8 bases between. CDR3 length: 16 amino acids. CDR3 DNA sequence: TGTGCCAGTAGTATAGAGCCGGGATCAACTAATGAAAAACTGTTTTTT. It encodes CASSIEPGSTNEKLFF.

This chain links TRBV6-1 with TRBJ2-7; no reliable D call. CDR1 is MNHNS and CDR2 is SASEGT in the germline V gene. The CDR3 covers 11 residues. The V end lost 3 bases, the J end lost 5 bases, and 5 bases lay between the germline ends. CDR3 coding DNA: TGTGCCAGCAGTGAGGACCACGAGCAGTACTTC. Residues: CASSEDHEQYF.

The chain links TRBV2 to TRBJ2-1, with D unresolved. The germline V gene has CDR1 SNHLY and CDR2 FYNNEI. This CDR3 is 14 amino acids long. Trimming pared 8 bases from V and 7 bases from J, leaving 18 bases between. This CDR3 is CASFRDGRLNEQFF. The CDR3 DNA sequence: TGTGCCAGCTTTCGAGACGGCCGATTGAATGAGCAGTTCTTC.

This chain links TRBV18 with TRBJ2-1; D remains ambiguous. CDR3 size: 15 residues. V lost 0 bases and J lost 0, with 6 bases in between. The germline V gene encodes CDR1 KGHSH and CDR2 LQKENI. For the CDR3, the DNA is TGTGCCAGCTCACCACCGATGGGCTCCTACAATGAGCAGTTCTTC. This sequence encodes CASSPPMGSYNEQFF.

This clone was detected once. V gene TRBV27 combines with J gene TRBJ1-2; TRBD1 aligns across 8 bases. V lost 3 bases, J lost 0 bases, and 9 bases stayed unmatched. Germline V gene lookup returns CDR1 MNHEY and CDR2 SMNVEV (reference sequence). This CDR3 has 17 residues. The DNA for the CDR3 is TGTGCCAGCAGTTTCCGGACAGGGCGGGAGGCTAACTATGGCTACACCTTC. This translates into CASSFRTGREANYGYTF.

The V call is TRBV9, the J call TRBJ2-7; 10 bases match TRBD2. Germline V CDR1 and CDR2: SGDLS, YYNGEE. Unmatched junction bases numbered 4, after V lost 4 bases and J lost 0 bases. CDR3 length: 15 amino acids. CDR3 in DNA: TGTGCCAGCAGCTTTGGGACTAGCGCCTCCTACGAGCAGTACTTC. It specifies CASSFGTSASYEQYF. Combining the CDR3 with reference TRBV9 and TRBJ2-7 gives the whole variable domain DSGVTQTPKHLITATGQRVTLRCSPRSGDLSVYWYQQSLDQGLQFLIQYYNGEERAKGNILERFSAQQFPDLHSELNLSSLELGDSALYFCASSFGTSASYEQYFGPGTRLTVT.

This chain uses TRBV28 with TRBJ2-5, with D unclear. The CDR3 is 13 residues long. The germline CDR1 and CDR2 sequences are MDHEN and SYDVKM. Trimming took 5 bases from V and 0 from J, leaving 7 bases between them. CDR3 DNA: TGTGCCAGCAGTCTTTCGTACCAAGAGACCCAGTACTTC. Translating it yields CASSLSYQETQYF.